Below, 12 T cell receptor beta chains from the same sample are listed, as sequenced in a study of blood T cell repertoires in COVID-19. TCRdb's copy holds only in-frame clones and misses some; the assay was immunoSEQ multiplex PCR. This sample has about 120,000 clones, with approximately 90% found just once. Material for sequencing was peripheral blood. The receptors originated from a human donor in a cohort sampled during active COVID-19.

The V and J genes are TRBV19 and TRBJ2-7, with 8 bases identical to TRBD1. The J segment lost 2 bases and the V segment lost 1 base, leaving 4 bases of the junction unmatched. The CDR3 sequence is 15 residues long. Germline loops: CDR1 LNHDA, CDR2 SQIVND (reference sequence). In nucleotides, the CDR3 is TGTGCCAGTAGTATAGGGACAGGGCGGGCCTACGAGCAGTACTTC. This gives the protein CASSIGTGRAYEQYF.

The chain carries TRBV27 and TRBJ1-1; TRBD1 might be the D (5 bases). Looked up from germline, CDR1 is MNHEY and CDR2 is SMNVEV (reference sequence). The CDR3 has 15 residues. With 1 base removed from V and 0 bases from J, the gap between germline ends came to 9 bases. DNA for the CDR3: TGTGCCAGCAGTTTATGGGGGGGTATGAACACTGAAGCTTTCTTT. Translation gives CASSLWGGMNTEAFF.

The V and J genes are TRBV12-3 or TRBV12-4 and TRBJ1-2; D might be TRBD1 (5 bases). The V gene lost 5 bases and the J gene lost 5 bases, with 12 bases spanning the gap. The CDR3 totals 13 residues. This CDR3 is CASSLDRLYGYTF. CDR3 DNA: TGTGCCAGCAGTCTAGACAGATTATATGGCTACACCTTC.

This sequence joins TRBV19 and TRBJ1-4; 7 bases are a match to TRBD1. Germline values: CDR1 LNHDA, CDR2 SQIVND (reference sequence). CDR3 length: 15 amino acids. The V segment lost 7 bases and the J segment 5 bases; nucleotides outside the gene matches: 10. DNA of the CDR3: TGTGCCAGTACTCAGGGGGACAGTACCAATGAAAAACTGTTTTTT. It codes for CASTQGDSTNEKLFF.

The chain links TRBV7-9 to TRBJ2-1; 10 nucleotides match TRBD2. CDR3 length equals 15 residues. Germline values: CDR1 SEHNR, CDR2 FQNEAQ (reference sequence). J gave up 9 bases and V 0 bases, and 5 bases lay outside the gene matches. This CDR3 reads CASSLASGGKGEQFF. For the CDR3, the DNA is TGTGCCAGCAGCTTAGCTAGCGGGGGGAAGGGTGAGCAGTTCTTC.

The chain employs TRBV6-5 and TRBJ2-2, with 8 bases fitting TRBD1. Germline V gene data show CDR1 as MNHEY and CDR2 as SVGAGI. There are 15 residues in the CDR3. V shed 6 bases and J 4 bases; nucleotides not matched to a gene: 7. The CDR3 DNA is TGTGCCAGCAGACAGCCGGGACAGGTCACCGGGGAGCTGTTTTTT. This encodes CASRQPGQVTGELFF.

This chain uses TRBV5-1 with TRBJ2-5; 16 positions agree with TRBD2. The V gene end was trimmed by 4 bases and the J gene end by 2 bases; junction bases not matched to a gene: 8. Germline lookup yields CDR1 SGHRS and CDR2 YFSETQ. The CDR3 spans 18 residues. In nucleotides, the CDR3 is TGCGCCAGCAGCGAAGGGACTAGCGGGAGGGGGAGACAAGAGACCCAGTACTTC. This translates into CASSEGTSGRGRQETQYF. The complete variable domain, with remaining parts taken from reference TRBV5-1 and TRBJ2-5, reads KAGVTQTPRYLIKTRGQQVTLSCSPISGHRSVSWYQQTPGQGLQFLFEYFSETQRNKGNFPGRFSGRQFSNSRSEMNVSTLELGDSALYLCASSEGTSGRGRQETQYFGPGTRLLVL.

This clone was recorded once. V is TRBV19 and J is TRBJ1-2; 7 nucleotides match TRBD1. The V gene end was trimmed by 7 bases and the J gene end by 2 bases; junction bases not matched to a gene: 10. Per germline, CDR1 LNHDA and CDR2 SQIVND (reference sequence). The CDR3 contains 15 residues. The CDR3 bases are TGTGCCAGTACCCCAGACAGGGAGGAAAACTATGGCTACACCTTC. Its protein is CASTPDREENYGYTF.

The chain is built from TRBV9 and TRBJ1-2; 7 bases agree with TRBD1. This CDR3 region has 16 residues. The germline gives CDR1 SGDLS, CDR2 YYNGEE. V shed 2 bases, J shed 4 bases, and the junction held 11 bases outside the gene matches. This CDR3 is CASSVATGKGPYGYTF. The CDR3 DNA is TGTGCCAGCAGCGTGGCGACAGGGAAGGGTCCCTATGGCTACACCTTC. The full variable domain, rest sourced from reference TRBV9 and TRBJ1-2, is DSGVTQTPKHLITATGQRVTLRCSPRSGDLSVYWYQQSLDQGLQFLIQYYNGEERAKGNILERFSAQQFPDLHSELNLSSLELGDSALYFCASSVATGKGPYGYTFGSGTRLTVV.

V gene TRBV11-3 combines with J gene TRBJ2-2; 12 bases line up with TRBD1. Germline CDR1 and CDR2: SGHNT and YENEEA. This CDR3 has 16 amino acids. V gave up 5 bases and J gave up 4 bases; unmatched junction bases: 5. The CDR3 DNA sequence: TGTGCCAGCAGCGCGGGACAGGGGGCCTTCACCGGGGAGCTGTTTTTT. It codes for CASSAGQGAFTGELFF.

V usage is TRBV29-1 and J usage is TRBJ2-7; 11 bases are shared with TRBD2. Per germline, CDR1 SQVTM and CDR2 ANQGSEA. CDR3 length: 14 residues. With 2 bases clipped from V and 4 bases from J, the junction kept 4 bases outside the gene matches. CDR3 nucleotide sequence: TGCAGCGTTGAACGACTAGCGGGAAGGTACGAGCAGTACTTC. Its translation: CSVERLAGRYEQYF.

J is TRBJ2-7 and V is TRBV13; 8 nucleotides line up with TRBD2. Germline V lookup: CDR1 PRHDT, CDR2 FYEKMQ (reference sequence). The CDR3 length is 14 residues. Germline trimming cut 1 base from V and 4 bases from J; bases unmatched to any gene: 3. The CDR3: CASSLERERYEQYF. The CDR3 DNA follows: TGTGCCAGCAGCTTAGAGCGGGAGCGGTACGAGCAGTACTTC.